Here is one TCR beta chain with its context. Its antigen remains unknown. This sample is drawn from a study of cytotoxic CD8 clonotypes in ibrutinib-treated CLL. Study-wide background: 11 relapsed/refractory, some 14 treatment-naive; roughly 17 IGHV unmutated. Study-wide results and caveats: Clonality showed a rise at ibrutinib response that reversed toward baseline at progression. Few clonotypes were public, and these shrank or held steady under treatment. The study found baseline clonality above age-matched healthy donors, tracking circulating CD8+ T-cell counts.

V was cut by 4 bases and J by 0 bases, with 16 bases left in between. The germline V gene has CDR1 MNHNS and CDR2 SASEGT. The CDR3 covers 17 residues. Assay: immunoSEQ multiplex PCR; the TCRdb copy retains only in-frame clones and omits some. The table has about 130,000 clones, over 75% seen once. The sequenced sample was PBMCs, obtained after 24 months of ibrutinib treatment. The J gene is TRBJ1-3, the V gene TRBV6-1; maybe TRBD1 (5 bases). The receptor was derived from a human donor with chronic lymphocytic leukemia. The CDR3 region has the DNA TGTGCCAGCAGTGCCCGACAGAGACTCAACTCTGGAAACACCATATATTTT. Protein product: CASSARQRLNSGNTIYF.